The 10 T cell receptor beta chains below come from one sample, sequenced in a study of blood T cells in healthy people across ages. A J-beta primer mix and a sample-barcoded 5' primer were used in a second PCR of about 7 to 12 cycles. TCRdb itself ran the 5' RACE reads through MiXCR, one entry per CDR3 protein. The data contain 790,000 or so distinct CDR3 sequences, 56% of them singletons. The material sequenced was blood. The receptors were sampled from a middle-aged man in good health.

This clonotype appeared once. This chain uses TRBV25-1 with TRBJ1-2; D ambiguous. Trimming took 1 base from V and 4 from J, leaving 13 bases between them. The germline CDR1 and CDR2 sequences are MGHDK and SYGVNS. The CDR3 length is 15 residues. CDR3 protein: CASSEWGGSLYGYTF. In DNA form, the CDR3 reads TGTGCCAGCAGTGAATGGGGTGGGAGCCTCTATGGCTACACCTTC.

This chain connects TRBV4-3 to TRBJ2-1, with D possibly being TRBD1 or TRBD2 (6 bases each). The germline V gene encodes CDR1 LGHNA and CDR2 YSLEER. CDR3 length: 15 amino acids. Trimming removed 1 base from V and 5 bases from J, with 12 bases in between. The CDR3 DNA is TGCGCCAGCAGCCAAGGACAGGAGGGCAACAATGAGCAGTTCTTC. The encoded protein is CASSQGQEGNNEQFF.

The CDR3 sequence: CASSAVVPSETQYF. CDR3 DNA: TGTGCCAGCAGTGCCGTTGTCCCCTCCGAGACCCAGTACTTC. The V and J genes are TRBV12-3 or TRBV12-4 and TRBJ2-5; D gene unclear. This CDR3 has 14 residues. The ends were cut back, 5 bases at V and 5 bases at J, with 15 bases in the middle.

The V gene is TRBV5-1, the J gene TRBJ2-5; D not resolved. The V gene's germline CDR1 is SGHRS and CDR2 YFSETQ. CDR3 length equals 16 residues. V lost 5 bases and J 5 bases, leaving 22 bases between the germline ends. The CDR3 reads CASSPEGRMHVETQYF. The DNA for the CDR3 is TGCGCCAGCAGTCCGGAAGGACGGATGCATGTGGAGACCCAGTACTTC.

This clonotype came up a few times. The chain links TRBV12-3 or TRBV12-4 to TRBJ1-2; D may be TRBD1 (5 bases). The CDR3 is 16 amino acids. The V and J ends lost 5 bases and 0 bases respectively, with 16 bases between them. For the CDR3, the DNA is TGTGCCAGCAGTCCACAGGACGGGATTGCTAACTATGGCTACACCTTC. Its translation is CASSPQDGIANYGYTF.

In its sample, this clonotype was seen a few times. This rearrangement joins TRBV25-1 to TRBJ1-2; TRBD1 is a possible D gene (6 bases). This CDR3 contains 14 residues. Trimming stripped 4 bases from V and 3 bases from J, with 12 bases between. CDR1 is MGHDK, CDR2 SYGVNS, per germline. The CDR3 sequence is CASSASRGYYGYTF. The CDR3 DNA follows: TGTGCCAGCAGTGCTTCTAGGGGGTACTATGGCTACACCTTC.

This clonotype appeared a single time. This chain connects TRBV30 to TRBJ2-3; a weak D match, TRBD1 (5 bases). The CDR3 spans 11 residues. Germline CDR1 reads GTSNPN; CDR2 reads SVGIG (reference sequence). Trimming cost V 4 bases and J 7 bases, with 9 bases left between them. CDR3 in amino acids: CAWTTGHTQYF. In nucleotides, the CDR3 is TGTGCCTGGACCACAGGACATACGCAGTATTTT.

The chain joins TRBV6-5 to TRBJ1-1; D gene uncertain. The CDR3 sequence is 15 residues long. Germline-derived CDR1 and CDR2 are MNHEY and SVGAGI. V was clipped by 0 bases and J by 2 bases, with 10 bases between them. CDR3 region: CASSYSLVPNTEAFF. The CDR3 DNA follows: TGTGCCAGCAGTTACTCGCTCGTCCCCAACACTGAAGCTTTCTTT.

V usage is TRBV15 and J usage is TRBJ1-2; tentative D call: TRBD1 (5 bases). The V and J ends lost 1 base and 4 bases respectively, with 13 bases between them. The CDR3 is made up of 15 amino acids. Germline V gene lookup returns CDR1 LNHNV and CDR2 YYDKDF (reference sequence). The CDR3 spells CATSRVTQGGYGYTF. In nucleotides, the CDR3 is TGTGCCACCAGCAGAGTAACCCAGGGCGGCTATGGCTACACCTTC.

This chain joins TRBV28 and TRBJ2-3; the match to TRBD1 covers 7 bases. V was pared by 7 bases and J by 0 bases, with 4 bases of the junction left unmatched. CDR3 size: 14 residues. CDR1 and CDR2 (germline): MDHEN, SYDVKM. The CDR3 loop reads CASKGQLSTDTQYF. CDR3 DNA sequence: TGTGCCAGCAAGGGACAGCTTAGCACAGATACGCAGTATTTT. Using reference TRBV28 and TRBJ2-3 for the parts outside the CDR3, the full variable domain is DVKVTQSSRYLVKRTGEKVFLECVQDMDHENMFWYRQDPGLGLRLIYFSYDVKMKEKGDIPEGYSVSREKKERFSLILESASTNQTSMYLCASKGQLSTDTQYFGPGTRLTVL.